This T cell receptor (beta chain) appears in the sequencing data of a study of blood T cell repertoires in COVID-19. The CDR3 length is 15 residues. V lost 0 bases and J lost 3; bases outside the gene matches: 4. Germline-derived CDR1 and CDR2 are SGHRS and YFSETQ. Sequencing used immunoSEQ multiplex PCR; TCRdb keeps in-frame clones, though not all of them. Of approximately 300,000 clones in the sample, more than 70% were seen once. V and J are TRBV5-1 and TRBJ2-7; 9 positions agree with TRBD2. Sequencing was carried out using peripheral blood. This receptor was taken from a man aged 18 to 29 who had recovered from COVID-19. The CDR3 reads CASSLDSSGVYEQYF. CDR3 bases: TGCGCCAGCAGCTTGGATTCTAGCGGGGTCTACGAGCAGTACTTC.